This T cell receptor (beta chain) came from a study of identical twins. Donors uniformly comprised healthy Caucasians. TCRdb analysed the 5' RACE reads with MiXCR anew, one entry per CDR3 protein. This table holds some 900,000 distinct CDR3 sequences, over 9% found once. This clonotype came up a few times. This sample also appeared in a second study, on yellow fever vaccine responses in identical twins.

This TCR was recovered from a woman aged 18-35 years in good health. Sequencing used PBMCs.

The CDR3 bases are TGCGCCAGCAGCTTGCAGGGGGCCTACTTAACTAGCACAGATACGCAGTATTTT. This encodes CASSLQGAYLTSTDTQYF. This chain links TRBV5-1 with TRBJ2-3; 8 bases line up with TRBD1. Trimming at V came to 1 base and at J to 0 bases, leaving 10 bases not matched to a gene. The CDR3 has 18 residues. Germline assignment: CDR1 SGHRS and CDR2 YFSETQ.